This entry features one TCR beta chain sequence. The antigen is not known. This sample is part of a study of shared clonotypes between healthy human individuals. Whole-study context: Per-donor plates numbered three CD4 naive, three CD4 memory, two CD8 naive and one CD8 memory. Study-level points and caveats: The donor pool, a small one, limited the genetic and exposure-history diversity represented. Donor clonotype sharing was expected to depend on sequencing depth. Among a few donors, roughly 5.5% of naive CD4 clonotypes were found in common.

This CDR3 comprises 16 residues. Per germline, CDR1 SGHTA and CDR2 FQGNSA. V gave up 3 bases and J gave up 7 bases; unmatched junction bases: 12. The table came from immunoSEQ multiplex PCR; TCRdb's copy has only in-frame clones and leaves some out. The sample carries roughly 1 million clones, around 78% recorded once. The J gene is TRBJ1-2, the V gene TRBV7-2, with 9 bases identical to TRBD1. The sequenced sample was memory CD4+ T cells from PBMCs. The subset is: CD45RA-negative fraction. The TCR comes from a man aged 18-30 years in good health. Some clones in this sample may be carry-over from other donors' samples. The CDR3 region is CASSFRETGGVSGYTF. The CDR3 DNA reads as TGTGCCAGCAGCTTTAGAGAGACAGGGGGAGTAAGTGGCTACACCTTC. Based on the CDR3 plus reference TRBV7-2 and TRBJ1-2, the full variable domain is GAGVSQSPSNKVTEKGKDVELRCDPISGHTALYWYRQSLGQGLEFLIYFQGNSAPDKSGLPSDRFSAERTGGSVSTLTIQRTQQEDSAVYLCASSFRETGGVSGYTFGSGTRLTVV.